These T cell receptor beta chains were read from a single sample in a study of tumor T cells in aggressive B-cell lymphoma. Method: immunoSEQ multiplex PCR; TCRdb's copy keeps in-frame clones and lacks some. The sample records 7,900 or so clones, around four fifths being singletons. The material sequenced was tumor tissue. The receptors stem from an adult with diffuse large B cell lymphoma. CDR3s include the opening cysteine and the closing phenylalanine or tryptophan.

v_call: TRBV4-1; cdr3_aa: CASSQGGVHSDQETQYF
v_call: TRBV9; cdr3_aa: CASSVGTGGGEQYF
v_call: TRBV5-8; cdr3_aa: CASSHGQGSGNTIYF
v_call: TRBV9; cdr3_aa: CASSVATGKLFF
v_call: TRBV10-3; cdr3_aa: CAIRLSGPSYEQYF
v_call: TRBV27; cdr3_aa: CASSLSGTGGLNEQFF
v_call: TRBV5-1; cdr3_aa: CASTLGASNEQFF
v_call: TRBV27; cdr3_aa: CASSPRLARSTDTQYF
v_call: TRBV4-1; cdr3_aa: CASSHTGTGDTEAFF
v_call: TRBV27; cdr3_aa: CASTHPPGGGYTF
v_call: TRBV28; cdr3_aa: CASSFVGVNYGYTF
v_call: TRBV5-6; cdr3_aa: CASSLGLAGNEQFF
v_call: TRBV9; cdr3_aa: CASSVGLGAEQFF
v_call: TRBV28; cdr3_aa: CASRHRGLRLDTEAFF
v_call: TRBV7-6; cdr3_aa: CASSLDQTSAGDTQYF
v_call: TRBV9; cdr3_aa: CASSVGGPEQFF
v_call: TRBV6-5; cdr3_aa: CASSYAGDSGNTIYF
v_call: TRBV5-8; cdr3_aa: CASSLGLAVYEQYF
v_call: TRBV28; cdr3_aa: CANSSPTTGLREKLFF
v_call: TRBV4-3; cdr3_aa: CASSQDGGINTEAFF
v_call: TRBV7-9; cdr3_aa: CASSFGTSGYNEQFF
v_call: TRBV2; cdr3_aa: CAPHGSLVDGYTF
v_call: TRBV19; cdr3_aa: CASTRANTGELFF
v_call: TRBV6-1; cdr3_aa: CASSEWFRVETQYF
v_call: TRBV2; cdr3_aa: CASSGDRETSTDTQYF
v_call: TRBV21-1; cdr3_aa: CASSKGTGRYSNQPQHF
v_call: TRBV19; cdr3_aa: CASSTQPGLRTEAFF
v_call: TRBV6-4; cdr3_aa: CASSEPGQGQETQYF
v_call: TRBV7-9; cdr3_aa: CASSSIDRSNQPQHF
v_call: TRBV4-1; cdr3_aa: CASSRGLAGDEQFF
v_call: TRBV2; cdr3_aa: CASSERRTNRGPNQPQHF
v_call: TRBV28; cdr3_aa: CASSPLNTEAFF
v_call: TRBV27; cdr3_aa: CASSFLSGSYNKQFF
v_call: TRBV9; cdr3_aa: CASSGYRGANTGELFF
v_call: TRBV9; cdr3_aa: CASSRRGGYTEAFF
v_call: TRBV19; cdr3_aa: CASSILAGGPITSTDTQYF
v_call: TRBV5-6; cdr3_aa: CASSLVSSYEQYF
v_call: TRBV9; cdr3_aa: CASSPTAMNTEAFF
v_call: TRBV9; cdr3_aa: CASSAYRGQDTGELFF
v_call: TRBV6-1; cdr3_aa: CASSEIQGSYEQYF
v_call: TRBV7-6; cdr3_aa: CASRFLSGEFQETQYF
v_call: TRBV4-1; cdr3_aa: CASSQDPGVGTDTQYF
v_call: TRBV18; cdr3_aa: CASSNLQANTEAFF
v_call: TRBV19; cdr3_aa: CASSSQNQGTPYEQYF
v_call: TRBV27; cdr3_aa: CASSLYRVNTEAFF
v_call: TRBV15; cdr3_aa: CATSSAWVEGSNQPQHF
v_call: TRBV19; cdr3_aa: CASREAGDAEAFF
v_call: TRBV7-9; cdr3_aa: CASQTENTEAFF
v_call: TRBV5-1; cdr3_aa: CASSPPGLAGTDTQYF